A single sample gave rise to the 18 T cell receptor beta chains below, sequenced in a study of T-cell reconstitution after alpha-beta-depleted transplantation in children. Preparation of the TCRbeta library was carried out with unique molecular identifiers. TCRdb analysed the PCR reads with MiXCR anew, one entry per CDR3 protein. The repertoire holds about 240,000 distinct CDR3 sequences, with more than 10% as singletons. Sample: PBMCs from the stem cell graft donor, taken from the stem cell graft. These receptors were taken from a human donor who donated a stem cell graft to a child with acute lymphoblastic leukemia.

This clonotype was found a few times. The chain has TRBV6-5 and TRBJ2-7; D not certain. The CDR3 sequence is 13 residues long. Between the trimmed V and J ends, which lost 5 bases and 4 bases, there was a span of 12 bases. Germline values: CDR1 MNHEY, CDR2 SVGAGI. For the CDR3, the DNA is TGTGCCAGCAGTCCCCTGCGGTATTACGAGCAGTACTTC. Protein product: CASSPLRYYEQYF.

This clonotype was seen at least ten times. V is TRBV7-2 and J is TRBJ2-1; D possibly uses TRBD1 or TRBD2 (5 bases each). V gave up 5 bases and J gave up 7 bases, with 27 bases separating them. Looked up from germline, CDR1 is SGHTA and CDR2 is FQGNSA. CDR3 length: 18 residues. CDR3 residues: CASSRGETAEYSRNEQFF. CDR3 DNA: TGTGCCAGCAGCCGAGGGGAGACAGCGGAATATAGTAGGAATGAGCAGTTCTTC.

The genes are TRBV10-3 and TRBJ2-7; 7 nucleotides agree with TRBD1. Germline V lookup: CDR1 ENHRY, CDR2 SYGVKD. Trimming removed 6 bases from V and 0 bases from J; junction bases left unmatched: 11. The CDR3 loop spans 16 amino acids. The CDR3, as DNA: TGTGCCATCAGAAGACAGAGGACAGGTGCCTCCTACGAGCAGTACTTC. Translation: CAIRRQRTGASYEQYF.

This clonotype has a count of ten or more. The rearrangement joins TRBV20-1 to TRBJ2-6, with D possibly matching TRBD1 (5 bases). Trimming left V 6 bases short and J 0 bases short, with 9 bases between. CDR1 and CDR2 from the germline V gene are DFQATT and SNEGSKA (reference sequence). This CDR3 comprises 14 residues. The CDR3, as DNA: TGCAGTGCAACCCAGGGCTCTGGGGCCAACGTCCTGACTTTC. The encoded protein is CSATQGSGANVLTF.

There are a few counts of this clonotype. This chain connects TRBV27 to TRBJ2-2; D ambiguous. Trimming pared 6 bases from V and 2 bases from J, leaving 10 bases between. The CDR3 is 14 residues long. Per germline, CDR1 MNHEY and CDR2 SMNVEV (reference sequence). For the CDR3, the DNA is TGTGCCAGCAGCAAGGACCTAAACACCGGGGAGCTGTTTTTT. Protein product: CASSKDLNTGELFF.

This clonotype appeared many times. This chain links TRBV11-2 with TRBJ2-1, with a tentative D call TRBD2 (5 bases). The CDR3 spans 14 residues. From germline, CDR1 is SGHAT and CDR2 FQNNGV. V lost 6 bases and J 2 bases, leaving 11 bases between the germline ends. The CDR3 sequence is CASSSAITYNEQFF. The CDR3 DNA reads as TGTGCCAGCAGTAGCGCGATTACCTACAATGAGCAGTTCTTC. Full variable domain (remainder filled in from reference TRBV11-2 and TRBJ2-1): EAGVAQSPRYKIIEKRQSVAFWCNPISGHATLYWYQQILGQGPKLLIQFQNNGVVDDSQLPKDRFSAERLKGVDSTLKIQPAKLEDSAVYLCASSSAITYNEQFFGPGTRLTVL.

This clonotype was seen at least ten times. The V and J genes are TRBV5-5 and TRBJ1-2; D unclear. CDR1 SGHKS and CDR2 YYEKEE come from the germline V gene (reference sequence). Trimming took 2 bases from V and 0 from J, leaving 14 bases between them. CDR3 size: 16 residues. CDR3 DNA sequence: TGTGCCAGCAGCTTCAGTCAGGCAACACCTAACTATGGCTACACCTTC. This gives the protein CASSFSQATPNYGYTF. Filled out from reference TRBV5-5 and TRBJ1-2, the complete variable domain reads DAGVTQSPTHLIKTRGQQVTLRCSPISGHKSVSWYQQVLGQGPQFIFQYYEKEERGRGNFPDRFSARQFPNYSSELNVNALLLGDSALYLCASSFSQATPNYGYTFGSGTRLTVV.

V usage is TRBV5-4 and J usage is TRBJ2-5; no clear D gene. Trimming took off 0 bases at V and 6 bases at J, with 15 bases between the two ends. This CDR3 comprises 15 residues. Germline V lookup: CDR1 SGHNT, CDR2 YYREEE (reference sequence). The CDR3 protein is CASSLGAASRKTQYF. The CDR3 nucleotides read TGTGCCAGCAGCTTGGGGGCCGCATCTCGAAAGACCCAGTACTTC.

This clonotype was detected ten times or more. As DNA, the CDR3 is TGCAGCGTTGTTACCGGGGAAGGACCCTATGGCTACACCTTC. Protein product: CSVVTGEGPYGYTF. The V call is TRBV29-1, the J call TRBJ1-2, with D hard to call. CDR3 length: 14 amino acids. Germline V gene lookup returns CDR1 SQVTM and CDR2 ANQGSEA. The V end was cut by 4 bases, the J end by 4 bases, with 16 bases between.

The table lists this clonotype with many counts. The V call is TRBV20-1, the J call TRBJ2-1; 7 nucleotides match TRBD1. In germline, CDR1 is DFQATT, CDR2 SNEGSKA (reference sequence). This CDR3 has 13 amino acids. The V and J ends lost 0 bases and 8 bases, in that order; junction bases with no gene match: 4. The CDR3 loop reads CSAREDRDHEQFF. The CDR3 DNA sequence: TGCAGTGCTAGAGAAGACAGGGACCATGAGCAGTTCTTC.

This clonotype was picked up one time. A much larger clone differs by one base, so this may be a read error. The chain couples TRBV29-1 to TRBJ2-6; the D gene is possibly TRBD1 (5 bases). Germline V gene data show CDR1 as SQVTM and CDR2 as ANQGSEA. This CDR3 has 15 residues. DNA of the CDR3: TGCAGCGTTACAACAGGTCTCTCTGGGGCCAACGGCCTGACTTTC. Protein sequence: CSVTTGLSGANGLTF.

This clonotype showed up just a few times. This chain connects TRBV7-7 to TRBJ2-5; D is unresolved. This CDR3 spans 15 amino acids. Trimming took off 1 base at V and 2 bases at J, with 11 bases between the two ends. Germline loops: CDR1 SSHAT, CDR2 FNYEAQ (reference sequence). The CDR3 region has the DNA TGTGCCAGCAGCTTAGGCGGACGGTTACAAGAGACCCAGTACTTC. This gives the protein CASSLGGRLQETQYF.

This clonotype appeared many times. The chain combines TRBV28 with TRBJ2-7, with D possibly TRBD2 on 6 matching bases. The CDR3 has 14 amino acids. V was shortened by 3 bases and J by 3 bases, with 12 bases between the two germline ends. Germline V gene sequence: CDR1 MDHEN, CDR2 SYDVKM. The CDR3 region is CASSFGGTGYEQYF. CDR3 DNA sequence: TGTGCCAGCAGTTTTGGAGGGACGGGCTACGAGCAGTACTTC.

This clonotype came up many times. This chain uses TRBV6-5 with TRBJ1-1; no clear D. Germline V lookup: CDR1 MNHEY, CDR2 SVGAGI. The CDR3 consists of 15 residues. V gave up 2 bases and J gave up 0 bases, with 10 bases separating them. This chain's CDR3 is CASSYAKLMNTEAFF. In DNA, the CDR3 is TGTGCCAGCAGTTACGCGAAGCTTATGAACACTGAAGCTTTCTTT.

The table lists this clonotype with many counts. DNA of the CDR3: TGTGCCAGCAGCCCGGTAGGGAACTATGGCTACACCTTC. Translation: CASSPVGNYGYTF. The chain uses TRBV12-3 or TRBV12-4 and TRBJ1-2; D gene ambiguous. V was cut by 6 bases and J by 2 bases, with 10 bases left in between. The CDR3 is 13 amino acids.

The chain is built from TRBV7-2 and TRBJ2-1; 11 nucleotides line up with TRBD2. The ends lost 6 bases at V and 3 bases at J; junction bases unmatched: 7. From germline, CDR1 is SGHTA and CDR2 FQGNSA. There are 16 residues in the CDR3. The CDR3 coding sequence is TGTGCCAGCAGACTTAGCGGGGGGGACCTCTACAATGAGCAGTTCTTC. Translated: CASRLSGGDLYNEQFF.

This clonotype has a handful of counts. The chain links TRBV11-3 to TRBJ2-3; possible D gene TRBD1, 6 bases. The CDR3 runs to 14 residues. Germline V gene data show CDR1 as SGHNT and CDR2 as YENEEA. V shed 1 base and J shed 4 bases, with 9 bases lying between them. CDR3 DNA sequence: TGTGCCAGCAGCTTAGGAACAGGGTCAGATACGCAGTATTTT. This gives the protein CASSLGTGSDTQYF.

This clonotype has a count of ten or more. The chain uses TRBV27 and TRBJ2-7; TRBD2 matches 7 bases. Germline CDR1 is MNHEY and CDR2 is SMNVEV (reference sequence). The CDR3 consists of 14 residues. Losses at the gene ends were 2 bases for V and 5 bases for J; bases not matched to a gene: 6. DNA of the CDR3: TGTGCCAGCAGTTTACGGGCGGCGGGGGACGAGCAGTACTTC. It yields the protein CASSLRAAGDEQYF.